Below are 21 T cell receptor beta chains sequenced from a single sample in a study of OX40 agonist ivuxolimab in advanced cancers. Assay: immunoSEQ multiplex PCR; the TCRdb copy retains only in-frame clones and omits some. Here the sample spans 50,000 to 65,000 clones, around 89% being singletons. The sample in question was CD4+ or CD8+ T cells sorted from blood, obtained in a trial of the OX40 agonist ivuxolimab. All receptors derive from an adult with an advanced solid tumor such as melanoma, head and neck, liver or kidney cancer.

The chain combines TRBV12-5 with TRBJ1-5, with D perhaps matching TRBD1 (5 bases). The CDR3 extends over 14 amino acids. In germline, CDR1 is LGHNT, CDR2 FRNRAP. Trimming took 1 base from V and 4 from J, leaving 8 bases between them. The CDR3 loop is CASGLGGENQPQHF. The CDR3 nucleotides are TGTGCTAGTGGTTTGGGAGGGGAAAATCAGCCCCAGCATTTT.

The genes are TRBV5-4 and TRBJ2-5; D might be TRBD1 or TRBD2, each matching 7 bases. Germline V gene data show CDR1 as SGHNT and CDR2 as YYREEE (reference sequence). Trimming took 4 bases from V and 4 from J, leaving 14 bases between them. The CDR3 runs to 14 residues. CDR3 protein: CASSQGGGRETQYF. The CDR3 DNA reads TGTGCCAGCAGCCAGGGGGGGGGAAGAGAGACCCAGTACTTC.

The rearrangement joins TRBV18 to TRBJ1-6; TRBD1 is a possible D gene (5 bases). Germline V gives CDR1 KGHSH, CDR2 LQKENI. CDR3 length equals 16 residues. Trimming cost V 1 base and J 8 bases, with 15 bases left between them. CDR3 bases: TGTGCCAGCTCACCACAAAGACAGCGAAATTATTCACCCCTCCACTTT. Amino acids: CASSPQRQRNYSPLHF.

The V and J genes are TRBV29-1 and TRBJ1-2; no clear D. Germline CDR1 and CDR2: SQVTM and ANQGSEA. The germline V and J ends were trimmed by 4 bases and 2 bases, with 20 bases remaining between them. This CDR3 contains 16 residues. CDR3 sequence: CSVGSGWQTRNYGYTF. The CDR3 nucleotides read TGCAGCGTTGGCTCCGGGTGGCAGACAAGGAACTATGGCTACACCTTC.

The rearrangement joins TRBV5-4 to TRBJ2-2; possibly TRBD2 for D (5 bases). CDR1 is SGHNT, CDR2 YYREEE, per germline (reference sequence). The germline V and J ends were trimmed by 4 bases and 4 bases, with 14 bases remaining between them. The CDR3 runs 15 residues. The CDR3, as DNA: TGTGCCAGCAGCCCTCTTCCGGGAAGCACCGGGGAGCTGTTTTTT. This translates into CASSPLPGSTGELFF.

The genes are TRBV5-1 and TRBJ2-7; D is unclear. CDR3 length: 14 residues. V lost 4 bases, J lost 0 bases, and 11 bases lay in between. CDR1 SGHRS and CDR2 YFSETQ come from the germline V gene. CDR3 nucleotides: TGCGCCAGCAGCCCCGTGGCGAGCTCCTACGAGCAGTACTTC. It codes for CASSPVASSYEQYF.

The chain couples TRBV5-1 to TRBJ2-2, with D possibly matching TRBD2 (5 bases). This CDR3 contains 13 residues. Germline values: CDR1 SGHRS, CDR2 YFSETQ. Trimming left V 4 bases short and J 7 bases short, with 11 bases between. CDR3 amino acids: CASSPEVVGELFF. In DNA, the CDR3 is TGCGCCAGCAGCCCGGAGGTGGTCGGGGAGCTGTTTTTT. Full variable domain (remainder filled in from reference TRBV5-1 and TRBJ2-2): KAGVTQTPRYLIKTRGQQVTLSCSPISGHRSVSWYQQTPGQGLQFLFEYFSETQRNKGNFPGRFSGRQFSNSRSEMNVSTLELGDSALYLCASSPEVVGELFFGEGSRLTVL.

The chain uses TRBV27 and TRBJ2-2; D perhaps matches TRBD1 (5 bases). Germline V lookup: CDR1 MNHEY, CDR2 SMNVEV (reference sequence). The V end lost 5 bases, the J end lost 5 bases, and 15 bases lay between the germline ends. The CDR3 has 15 amino acids. This CDR3 is CASSKGAYETGELFF. DNA of the CDR3: TGTGCCAGCAGTAAAGGGGCTTACGAAACCGGGGAGCTGTTTTTT.

This chain links TRBV4-2 with TRBJ2-2; 8 bases fit TRBD1. The V segment lost 2 bases and the J segment 8 bases; nucleotides outside the gene matches: 7. Per the germline V gene, CDR1 is LGHNA and CDR2 is YNFKEQ. This CDR3 has 15 residues. This chain's CDR3 is CASSQQGALKGELFF. CDR3 nucleotide sequence: TGTGCCAGCAGCCAACAGGGGGCGCTTAAGGGGGAGCTGTTTTTT.

This clone was picked up a small number of times. V and J are TRBV10-1 and TRBJ1-1; D remains ambiguous. Germline V gene lookup returns CDR1 WNHNN and CDR2 SYGVQD (reference sequence). V was shortened by 3 bases and J by 5 bases, with 7 bases between the two germline ends. The CDR3 length is 12 residues. Here the CDR3 reads CASSELRTEAFF. In nucleotides, the CDR3 is TGCGCCAGCAGTGAACTGAGGACTGAAGCTTTCTTT.

The chain couples TRBV18 to TRBJ1-1; possibly TRBD1 for D (5 bases). Germline CDR1 KGHSH, CDR2 LQKENI. The length of the CDR3 is 13 residues. V lost 6 bases, J lost 3 bases, and 11 bases lay in between. As DNA, the CDR3 is TGTGCCAGCTCCCAGAAAGGGGACACTGAAGCTTTCTTT. Its protein product is CASSQKGDTEAFF.

This sequence joins TRBV5-1 and TRBJ1-4; 7 bases align to TRBD1. The junction had 9 bases not matched to a gene; V was cut back by 3 bases and J by 7 bases. This CDR3 spans 15 amino acids. The germline V gene has CDR1 SGHRS and CDR2 YFSETQ. The CDR3 region is CASSSEGAGGEKLFF. CDR3 in DNA: TGCGCCAGCAGCTCGGAGGGGGCGGGAGGTGAAAAACTGTTTTTT.

This clone was recorded once. The chain uses TRBV9 and TRBJ2-2, with 8 bases aligning to TRBD2. Germline CDR1 reads SGDLS; CDR2 reads YYNGEE. Trimming at V came to 4 bases and at J to 4 bases, leaving 12 bases not matched to a gene. This CDR3 is built from 17 residues. The CDR3 region has the DNA TGTGCCAGCAGCCTCAGGCCTAGCGGGCGGGGCACCGGGGAGCTGTTTTTT. Amino acid sequence: CASSLRPSGRGTGELFF.

The rearrangement joins TRBV5-1 to TRBJ2-1, with 8 bases identical to TRBD2. V shed 1 base, J shed 6 bases, and the junction held 9 bases outside the gene matches. Germline CDR1 SGHRS, CDR2 YFSETQ. This CDR3 has 16 residues. The CDR3 DNA sequence: TGCGCCAGCAGCTTGTCAGCGGGAGTAGATTTCAATGAGCAGTTCTTC. It yields the protein CASSLSAGVDFNEQFF.

V gene TRBV23-1 combines with J gene TRBJ2-1, with 8 bases aligning to TRBD2. TRBV23-1 qualifies as an ORF whose function is uncertain. The CDR3 covers 17 residues. Trimming removed 6 bases from V and 4 bases from J; junction bases left unmatched: 14. CDR3 sequence: CASSRAPASGPYNEQFF. The DNA for the CDR3 is TGCGCCAGCAGCCGCGCCCCCGCTAGCGGGCCGTACAATGAGCAGTTCTTC.

V is TRBV4-1 and J is TRBJ1-5; no clear D. V lost 2 bases and J 4 bases, leaving 18 bases between the germline ends. CDR1 is MGHRA and CDR2 is YSYEKL in the germline V gene. The CDR3 sequence is 17 residues long. This CDR3 reads CASSQIDMGMVNQPQHF. The CDR3, as DNA: TGCGCCAGCAGCCAAATTGACATGGGCATGGTTAATCAGCCCCAGCATTTT.

This clone was counted once. This chain joins TRBV7-9 and TRBJ1-5, with D uncertain. Germline CDR1 reads SEHNR; CDR2 reads FQNEAQ (reference sequence). The length of the CDR3 is 14 residues. Trimming left V 1 base short and J 2 bases short, with 6 bases between. The CDR3 protein is CASSLGGGNQPQHF. The CDR3 coding sequence is TGTGCCAGCAGCTTAGGTGGAGGCAATCAGCCCCAGCATTTT.

The V gene is TRBV6-6, the J gene TRBJ1-6; unclear D gene. The CDR3 length is 13 residues. Trimming took off 0 bases at V and 8 bases at J, with 5 bases between the two ends. The germline V gene encodes CDR1 MNHNY and CDR2 SVGAGI (reference sequence). This CDR3 is CASSYSSDSPLHF. Here the CDR3 DNA reads TGTGCCAGCAGTTACTCGTCGGATTCACCCCTCCACTTT.

The chain combines TRBV6-5 with TRBJ1-2; tentatively, D is TRBD1 (6 bases). The CDR3 covers 16 residues. V was clipped by 0 bases and J by 3 bases, with 14 bases between them. Germline assignment: CDR1 MNHEY and CDR2 SVGAGI. The CDR3 nucleotides are TGTGCCAGCAGTTACTCCCACAGGGAGGCACACTATGGCTACACCTTC. As protein: CASSYSHREAHYGYTF.

The chain couples TRBV5-1 to TRBJ1-5, with TRBD1 as a possible D gene (5 bases). CDR3 length equals 14 residues. V lost 0 bases, J lost 8 bases, and 12 bases lay in between. The germline V gene has CDR1 SGHRS and CDR2 YFSETQ. Here the CDR3 reads CASSLEGANEPQHF. The CDR3 region has the DNA TGCGCCAGCAGCTTGGAAGGGGCTAACGAGCCCCAGCATTTT.

The CDR3 sequence: CASTPATGQGTAGNTIYF. In DNA, the CDR3 is TGTGCCAGCACCCCCGCAACGGGGCAGGGTACGGCAGGAAACACCATATATTTT. V usage is TRBV25-1 and J usage is TRBJ1-3; tentatively, D is TRBD1 (5 bases). Germline V gene data show CDR1 as MGHDK and CDR2 as SYGVNS. CDR3 length equals 18 residues. V lost 7 bases, J lost 4 bases, and 26 bases lay in between.